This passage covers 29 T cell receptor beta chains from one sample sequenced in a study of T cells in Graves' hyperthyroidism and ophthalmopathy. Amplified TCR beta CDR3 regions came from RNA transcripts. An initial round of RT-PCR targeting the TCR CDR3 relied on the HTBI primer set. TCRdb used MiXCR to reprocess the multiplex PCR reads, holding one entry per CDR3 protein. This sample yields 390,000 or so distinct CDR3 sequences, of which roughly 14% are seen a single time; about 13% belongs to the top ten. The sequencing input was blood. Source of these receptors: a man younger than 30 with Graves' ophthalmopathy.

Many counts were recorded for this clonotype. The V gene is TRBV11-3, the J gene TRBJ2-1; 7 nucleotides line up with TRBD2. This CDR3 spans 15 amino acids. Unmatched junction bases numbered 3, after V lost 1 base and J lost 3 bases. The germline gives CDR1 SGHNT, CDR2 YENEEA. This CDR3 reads CASSLAASGYNEQFF. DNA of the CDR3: TGTGCCAGCAGCTTAGCGGCTAGCGGCTACAATGAGCAGTTCTTC.

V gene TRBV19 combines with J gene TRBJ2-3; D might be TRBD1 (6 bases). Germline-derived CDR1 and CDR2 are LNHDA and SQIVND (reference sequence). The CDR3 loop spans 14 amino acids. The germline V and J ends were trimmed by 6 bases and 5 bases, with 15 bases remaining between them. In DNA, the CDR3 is TGTGCCAGTAGATGGGGGCCCAATATAGATACGCAGTATTTT. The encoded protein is CASRWGPNIDTQYF.

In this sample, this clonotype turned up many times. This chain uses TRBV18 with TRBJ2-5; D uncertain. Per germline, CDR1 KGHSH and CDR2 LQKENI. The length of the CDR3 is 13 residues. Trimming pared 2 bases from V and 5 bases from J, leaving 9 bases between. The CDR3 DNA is TGTGCCAGCTCACCAGGGGTTAGCGAGACCCAGTACTTC. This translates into CASSPGVSETQYF.

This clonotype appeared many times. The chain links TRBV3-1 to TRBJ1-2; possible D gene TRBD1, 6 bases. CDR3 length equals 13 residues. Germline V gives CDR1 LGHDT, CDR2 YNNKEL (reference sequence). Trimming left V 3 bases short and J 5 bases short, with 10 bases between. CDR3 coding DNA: TGTGCCAGCAGCCAGGGGGCCGGGTATGGCTACACCTTC. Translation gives CASSQGAGYGYTF.

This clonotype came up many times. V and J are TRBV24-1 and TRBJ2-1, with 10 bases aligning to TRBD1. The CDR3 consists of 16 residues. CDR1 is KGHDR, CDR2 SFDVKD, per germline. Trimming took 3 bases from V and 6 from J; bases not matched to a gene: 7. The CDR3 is CATSDSDRGLLNEQFF. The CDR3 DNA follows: TGTGCCACCAGTGATAGTGACAGGGGGCTACTCAATGAGCAGTTCTTC.

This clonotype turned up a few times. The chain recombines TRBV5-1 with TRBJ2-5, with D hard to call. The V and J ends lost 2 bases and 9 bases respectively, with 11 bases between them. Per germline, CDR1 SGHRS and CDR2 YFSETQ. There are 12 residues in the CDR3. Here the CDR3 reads CASSFSLVAQYF. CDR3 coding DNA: TGCGCCAGCAGCTTCTCGCTAGTCGCCCAGTACTTC.

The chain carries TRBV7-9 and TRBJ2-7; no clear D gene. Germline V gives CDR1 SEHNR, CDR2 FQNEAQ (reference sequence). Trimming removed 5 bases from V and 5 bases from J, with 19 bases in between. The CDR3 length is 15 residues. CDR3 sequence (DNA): TGTGCCAGCAGCACCGGACGGGTGAGTTTCGACGAGCAGTACTTC. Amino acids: CASSTGRVSFDEQYF.

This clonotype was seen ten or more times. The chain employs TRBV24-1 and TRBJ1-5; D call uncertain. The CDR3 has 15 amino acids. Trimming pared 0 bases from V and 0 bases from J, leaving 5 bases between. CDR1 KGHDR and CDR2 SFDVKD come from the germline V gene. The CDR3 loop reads CATSDLTDSNQPQHF. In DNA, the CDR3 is TGTGCCACCAGTGATTTGACAGATAGCAATCAGCCCCAGCATTTT.

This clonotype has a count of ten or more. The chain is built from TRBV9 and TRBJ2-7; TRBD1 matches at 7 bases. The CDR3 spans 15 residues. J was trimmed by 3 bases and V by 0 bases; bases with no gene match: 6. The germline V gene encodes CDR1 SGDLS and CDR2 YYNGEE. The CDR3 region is CASSVGTGLNYEQYF. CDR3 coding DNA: TGTGCCAGCAGCGTAGGGACAGGCTTAAACTACGAGCAGTACTTC.

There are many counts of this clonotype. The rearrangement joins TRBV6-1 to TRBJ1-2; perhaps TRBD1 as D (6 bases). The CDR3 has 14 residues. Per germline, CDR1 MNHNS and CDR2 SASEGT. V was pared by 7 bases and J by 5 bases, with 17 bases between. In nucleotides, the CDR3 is TGTGCCAGCACGGCACAGGGAAGTGGGTATGGCTACACCTTC. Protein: CASTAQGSGYGYTF.

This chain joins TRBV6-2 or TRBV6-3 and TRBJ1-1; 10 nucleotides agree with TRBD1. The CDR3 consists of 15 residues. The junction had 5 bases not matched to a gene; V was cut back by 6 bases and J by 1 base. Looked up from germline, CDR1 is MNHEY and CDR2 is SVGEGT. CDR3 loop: CASSRDRGSNTEAFF. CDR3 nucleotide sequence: TGTGCCAGCAGCCGGGACAGGGGATCGAACACTGAAGCTTTCTTT.

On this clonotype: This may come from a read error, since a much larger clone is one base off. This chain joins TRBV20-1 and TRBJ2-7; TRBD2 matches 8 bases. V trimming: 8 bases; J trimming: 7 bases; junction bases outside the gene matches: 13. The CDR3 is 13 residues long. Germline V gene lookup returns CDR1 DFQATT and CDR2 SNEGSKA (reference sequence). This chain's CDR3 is CSTFGPGGEEQYF. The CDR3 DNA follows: TGCAGTACTTTCGGGCCCGGGGGGGAGGAGCAGTACTTC.

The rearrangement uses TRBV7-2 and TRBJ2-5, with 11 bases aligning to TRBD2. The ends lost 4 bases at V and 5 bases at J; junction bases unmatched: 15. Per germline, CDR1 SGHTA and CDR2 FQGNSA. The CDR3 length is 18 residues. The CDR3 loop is CASSYTFGSSGGLETQYF. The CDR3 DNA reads TGTGCCAGCAGCTATACCTTCGGGTCTAGCGGGGGGTTGGAGACCCAGTACTTC.

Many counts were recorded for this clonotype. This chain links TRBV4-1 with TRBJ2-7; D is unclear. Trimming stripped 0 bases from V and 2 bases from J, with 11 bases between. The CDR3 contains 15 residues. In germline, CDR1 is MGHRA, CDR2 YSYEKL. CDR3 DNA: TGCGCCAGCAGCCAAGAATGGCAGTCTCCCTACGAGCAGTACTTC. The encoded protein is CASSQEWQSPYEQYF.

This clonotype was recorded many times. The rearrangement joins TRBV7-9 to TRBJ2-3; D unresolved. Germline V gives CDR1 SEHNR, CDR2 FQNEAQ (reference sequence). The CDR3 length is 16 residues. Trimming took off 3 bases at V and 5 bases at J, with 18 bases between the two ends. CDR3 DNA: TGTGCCAGCAGCTTGGTGACACTCCCCTGGGGAGATACGCAGTATTTT. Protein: CASSLVTLPWGDTQYF.

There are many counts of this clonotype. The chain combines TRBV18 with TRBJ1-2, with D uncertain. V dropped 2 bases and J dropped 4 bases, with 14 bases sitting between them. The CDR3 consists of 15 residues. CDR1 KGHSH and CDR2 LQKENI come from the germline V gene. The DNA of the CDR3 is TGTGCCAGCTCACCAGGGTTTGAGAGAAGCTATGGCTACACCTTC. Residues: CASSPGFERSYGYTF.

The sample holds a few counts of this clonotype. DNA of the CDR3: TGTGCCAGCAGCCGCCGCCGGGACAGGGCTGCAACTAATGAAAAACTGTTTTTT. Translated, it gives CASSRRRDRAATNEKLFF. The V and J genes are TRBV27 and TRBJ1-4; 9 bases are a match to TRBD1. Looked up from germline, CDR1 is MNHEY and CDR2 is SMNVEV (reference sequence). CDR3 size: 18 residues. V gave up 6 bases and J gave up 0 bases; unmatched junction bases: 11.

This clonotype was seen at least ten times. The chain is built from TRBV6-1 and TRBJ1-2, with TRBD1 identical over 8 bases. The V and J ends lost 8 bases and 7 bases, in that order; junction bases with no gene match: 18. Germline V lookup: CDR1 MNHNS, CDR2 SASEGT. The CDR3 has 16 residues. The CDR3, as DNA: TGTGCCAGCGGCGATACCCGCGGGCAGGGGGCTGGTGGCTACACCTTC. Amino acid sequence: CASGDTRGQGAGGYTF.

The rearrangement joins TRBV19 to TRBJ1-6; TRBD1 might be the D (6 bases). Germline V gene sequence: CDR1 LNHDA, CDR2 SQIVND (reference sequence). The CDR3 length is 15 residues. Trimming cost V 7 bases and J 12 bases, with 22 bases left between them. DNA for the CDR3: TGTGCCAGTACCCCCCGGTCCCAGGGGCCCGTACCCCTCCACTTT. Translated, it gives CASTPRSQGPVPLHF.

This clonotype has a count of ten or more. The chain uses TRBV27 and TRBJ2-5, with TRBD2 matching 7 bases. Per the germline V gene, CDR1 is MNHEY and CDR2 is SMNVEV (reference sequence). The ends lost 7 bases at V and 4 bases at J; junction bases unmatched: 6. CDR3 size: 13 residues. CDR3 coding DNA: TGTGCCAGCAAGGGAGGGACCCCAGAGACCCAGTACTTC. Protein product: CASKGGTPETQYF.

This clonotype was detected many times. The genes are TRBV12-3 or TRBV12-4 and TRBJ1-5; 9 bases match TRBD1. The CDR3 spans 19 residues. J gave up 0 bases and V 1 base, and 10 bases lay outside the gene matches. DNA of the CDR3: TGTGCCAGCAGTTTAGTCTGGGGACAGGGAGCCTATAGCAATCAGCCCCAGCATTTT. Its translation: CASSLVWGQGAYSNQPQHF.

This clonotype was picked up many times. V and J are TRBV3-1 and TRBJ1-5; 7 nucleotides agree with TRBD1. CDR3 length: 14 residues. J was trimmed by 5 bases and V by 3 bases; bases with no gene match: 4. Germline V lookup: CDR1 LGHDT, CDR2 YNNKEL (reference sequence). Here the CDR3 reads CASSQTGSDQPQHF. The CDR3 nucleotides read TGTGCCAGCAGCCAGACAGGGTCTGATCAGCCCCAGCATTTT.

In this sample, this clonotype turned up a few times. CDR3 sequence reads: CAIRAQGSANEKLFF. The CDR3 nucleotides are TGTGCCATCAGGGCACAGGGTAGCGCTAATGAAAAACTGTTTTTT. This chain connects TRBV10-3 to TRBJ1-4, with D perhaps matching TRBD1 (6 bases). The ends were cut back, 6 bases at V and 3 bases at J, with 14 bases in the middle. Germline V CDR1 and CDR2: ENHRY, SYGVKD. The CDR3 sequence is 15 residues long.

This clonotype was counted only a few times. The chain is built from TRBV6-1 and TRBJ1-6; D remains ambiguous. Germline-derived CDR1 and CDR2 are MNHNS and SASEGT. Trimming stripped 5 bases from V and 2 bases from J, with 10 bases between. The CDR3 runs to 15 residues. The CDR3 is CASSFWTAYNSPLHF. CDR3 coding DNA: TGTGCCAGCAGTTTTTGGACGGCCTATAATTCACCCCTCCACTTT.

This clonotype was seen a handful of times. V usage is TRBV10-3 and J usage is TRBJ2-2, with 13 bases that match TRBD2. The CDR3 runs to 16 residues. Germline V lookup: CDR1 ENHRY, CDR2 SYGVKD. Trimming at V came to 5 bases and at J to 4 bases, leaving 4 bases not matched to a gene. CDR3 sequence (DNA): TGTGCCATCAGTCCCGGGACTAGCGGGACCACCGGGGAGCTGTTTTTT. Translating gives CAISPGTSGTTGELFF.

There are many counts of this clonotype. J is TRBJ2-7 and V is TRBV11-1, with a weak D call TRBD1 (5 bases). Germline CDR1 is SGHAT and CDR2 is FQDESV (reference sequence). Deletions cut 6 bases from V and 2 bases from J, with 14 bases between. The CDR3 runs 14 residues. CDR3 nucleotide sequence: TGTGCCAGCAGGGAAGGTGGGGCGGCCTACGAGCAGTACTTC. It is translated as CASREGGAAYEQYF.

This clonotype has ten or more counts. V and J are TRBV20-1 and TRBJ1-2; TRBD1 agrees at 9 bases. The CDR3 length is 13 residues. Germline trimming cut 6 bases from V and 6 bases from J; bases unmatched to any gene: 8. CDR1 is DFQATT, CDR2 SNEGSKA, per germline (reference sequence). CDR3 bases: TGCAGTGCCGCGGAGACAGGGGGAAATGGCTACACCTTC. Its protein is CSAAETGGNGYTF.

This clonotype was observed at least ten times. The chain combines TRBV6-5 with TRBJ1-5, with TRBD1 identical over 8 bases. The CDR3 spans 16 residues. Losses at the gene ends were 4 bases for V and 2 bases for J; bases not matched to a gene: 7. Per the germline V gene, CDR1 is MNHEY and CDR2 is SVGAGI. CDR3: CASSSAGGEGNQPQHF. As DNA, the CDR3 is TGTGCCAGCAGTTCCGCAGGGGGCGAGGGCAATCAGCCCCAGCATTTT.

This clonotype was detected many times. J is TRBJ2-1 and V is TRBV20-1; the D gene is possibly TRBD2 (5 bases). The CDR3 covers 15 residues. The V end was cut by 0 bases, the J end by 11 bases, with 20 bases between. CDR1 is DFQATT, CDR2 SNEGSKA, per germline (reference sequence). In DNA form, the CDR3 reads TGCAGTGCTAGAGAAACGACTGGAGGACCTTCTAAGCAGTTCTTC. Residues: CSARETTGGPSKQFF.